This T cell receptor (beta chain) is from a study of blood T cell repertoires in COVID-19. Across the whole study: The origin of the acute and convalescent COVID-19 samples was the United States, Italy and Spain.

This clone was counted between two and nine times. Living in roughly 23 US areas, the participants were between roughly 18 and 95 years of age. Participants had their cohort set by participant-reported clinical history. CDR1 GTSNPN and CDR2 SVGIG come from the germline V gene (reference sequence). This CDR3 contains 16 residues. The J segment lost 2 bases and the V segment lost 4 bases, leaving 11 bases of the junction unmatched. The repertoire was sequenced with immunoSEQ multiplex PCR; TCRdb's copy has only in-frame clones and lacks some. The sample has around 220,000 clones; roughly 90% are singletons.

Sequenced sample: PBMCs or T cells enriched from blood (not recorded which). The source is a young woman with acute COVID-19. The chain carries TRBV30 and TRBJ1-1; TRBD1 matches 9 bases. The CDR3 is CAWNTGGAGPNTEAFF. The CDR3 nucleotides are TGTGCCTGGAATACAGGGGGCGCTGGGCCCAACACTGAAGCTTTCTTT.